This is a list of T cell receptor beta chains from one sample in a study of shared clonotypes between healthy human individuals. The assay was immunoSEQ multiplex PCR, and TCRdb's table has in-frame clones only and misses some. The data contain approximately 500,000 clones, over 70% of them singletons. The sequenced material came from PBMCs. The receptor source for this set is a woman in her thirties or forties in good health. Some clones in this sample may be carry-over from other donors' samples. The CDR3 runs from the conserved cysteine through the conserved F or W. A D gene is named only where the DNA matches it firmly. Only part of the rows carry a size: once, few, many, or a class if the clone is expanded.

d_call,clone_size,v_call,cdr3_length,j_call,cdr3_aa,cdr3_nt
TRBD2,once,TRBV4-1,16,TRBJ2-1,CASSQDIAGGYNEQFF,TGCGCCAGCAGCCAAGACATAGCGGGAGGGTACAATGAGCAGTTCTTC
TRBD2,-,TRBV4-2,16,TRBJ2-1,CASSQGRGLATNEQFF,TGTGCCAGCAGCCAAGGAAGGGGACTAGCGACCAATGAGCAGTTCTTC
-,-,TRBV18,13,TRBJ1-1,CASSPAGDTEAFF,TGTGCCAGCTCACCAGCAGGGGACACTGAAGCTTTCTTT
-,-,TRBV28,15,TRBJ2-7,CASSSGGNGLSEQYF,TGTGCCAGCAGCTCCGGCGGTAACGGCCTGAGCGAGCAGTACTTC
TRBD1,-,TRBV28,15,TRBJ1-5,CAIWDRGQNGQPQHF,TGTGCCATCTGGGACAGGGGGCAAAACGGGCAGCCCCAGCATTTT
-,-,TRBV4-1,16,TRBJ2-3,CASSQEEKGYTDTQYF,TGCGCCAGCAGCCAAGAGGAAAAGGGATACACAGATACGCAGTATTTT
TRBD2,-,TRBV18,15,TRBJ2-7,CASSPGTSGRSEQYF,TGTGCCAGCTCACCAGGGACTAGCGGGAGGTCCGAGCAGTACTTC
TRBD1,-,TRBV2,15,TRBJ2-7,CASRDRRDRGYEQYF,TGTGCCAGCAGGGATCGTCGGGACAGGGGCTACGAGCAGTACTTC
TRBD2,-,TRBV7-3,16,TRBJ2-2,CASSLNAGGRTGELFF,TGTGCCAGCAGCTTAAATGCGGGAGGCCGAACCGGGGAGCTGTTTTTT
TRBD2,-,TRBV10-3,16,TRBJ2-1,CAISGPGIAGHNEQFF,TGTGCCATCAGTGGCCCTGGGATAGCGGGACACAATGAGCAGTTCTTC
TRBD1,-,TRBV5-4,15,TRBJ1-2,CASSRGQGASYGYTF,TGTGCCAGCAGCCGGGGACAGGGGGCGAGCTATGGCTACACCTTC
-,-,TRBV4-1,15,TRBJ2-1,CASSLAGSGYNEQFF,TGTGCCAGCAGCTTGGCAGGGTCTGGTTACAATGAGCAGTTCTTC
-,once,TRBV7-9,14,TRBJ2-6,CASSSGAGANVLTF,TGTGCCAGCAGCTCAGGGGCTGGGGCCAACGTCCTGACTTTC
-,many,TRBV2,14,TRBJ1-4,CASRTGRDYEKLFF,TGTGCCAGCAGAACAGGCAGGGATTATGAAAAACTGTTTTTT
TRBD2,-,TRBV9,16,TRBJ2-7,CASSEGTSGDAYEQYF,TGTGCCAGCAGCGAAGGGACTAGCGGTGACGCCTACGAGCAGTACTTC
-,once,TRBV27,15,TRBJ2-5,CASAPLPAAQETQYF,TGTGCCAGCGCCCCTTTGCCAGCGGCCCAAGAGACCCAGTACTTC
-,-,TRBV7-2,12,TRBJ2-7,CASSSLPYEQYF,TGTGCCAGCAGCTCCCTCCCCTACGAGCAGTACTTC
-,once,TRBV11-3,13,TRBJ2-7,CASSLDGKRELYF,TGTGCCAGCAGCTTAGATGGGAAAAGGGAATTGTACTTC
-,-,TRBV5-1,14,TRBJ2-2,CASSVGVNTGELFF,TGCGCCAGCAGCGTCGGAGTGAACACCGGGGAGCTGTTTTTT
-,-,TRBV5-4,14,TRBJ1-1,CASSLETASTEAFF,TGTGCCAGCAGCTTGGAGACAGCCAGCACTGAAGCTTTCTTT
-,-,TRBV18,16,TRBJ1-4,CASSPAVQSWDEKLFF,TGTGCCAGCTCACCAGCGGTTCAGAGCTGGGATGAAAAACTGTTTTTT
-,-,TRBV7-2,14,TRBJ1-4,CASRPRGFEEKLFF,TGTGCCAGCAGACCCAGGGGATTCGAGGAAAAACTGTTTTTT
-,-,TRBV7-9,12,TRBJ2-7,CASSFQSHEQYF,TGTGCCAGCAGCTTTCAGTCTCACGAGCAGTACTTC
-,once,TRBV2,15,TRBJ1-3,CASSEAHGAGNTIYF,TGTGCCAGCAGTGAAGCGCATGGGGCTGGAAACACCATATATTTT
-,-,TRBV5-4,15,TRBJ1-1,CASSLEGGSSTEAFF,TGTGCCAGCAGCTTGGAAGGAGGAAGTAGCACTGAAGCTTTCTTT
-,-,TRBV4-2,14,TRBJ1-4,CASSLNRDFEKLFF,TGTGCCAGCAGCCTTAACAGGGACTTTGAAAAACTGTTTTTT
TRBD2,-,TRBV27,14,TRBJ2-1,CASSPLAGEGEQFF,TGTGCCAGCAGTCCTCTAGCGGGAGAAGGAGAGCAGTTCTTC
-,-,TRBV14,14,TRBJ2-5,CASSQQMGQETQYF,TGTGCCAGCAGCCAACAGATGGGCCAAGAGACCCAGTACTTC
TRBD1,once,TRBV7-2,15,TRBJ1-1,CASSLGDRGPIEAFF,TGTGCCAGCAGCTTAGGGGACAGGGGCCCCATAGAAGCTTTCTTT
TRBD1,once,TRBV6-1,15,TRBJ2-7,CASSEPGQVPYEQYF,TGTGCCAGCAGTGAACCGGGACAGGTCCCTTACGAGCAGTACTTC
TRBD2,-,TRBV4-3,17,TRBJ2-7,CASSQVLPGSGSYEQYF,TGCGCCAGCAGCCAAGTGCTCCCGGGTAGCGGGAGCTACGAGCAGTACTTC
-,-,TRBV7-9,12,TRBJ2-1,CASSLVRVEQFF,TGTGCCAGCAGCTTAGTTCGGGTGGAGCAGTTCTTC
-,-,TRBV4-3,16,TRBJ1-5,CASSQDLGESNQPQHF,TGCGCCAGCAGCCAAGATCTGGGAGAGAGCAATCAGCCCCAGCATTTT
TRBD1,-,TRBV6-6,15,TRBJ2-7,CASSDGTGGSYEQYF,TGTGCCAGCAGCGACGGGACAGGGGGCTCCTACGAGCAGTACTTC
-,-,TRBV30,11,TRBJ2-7,CAWSTSYEQYF,TGTGCCTGGAGTACGTCCTACGAGCAGTACTTC
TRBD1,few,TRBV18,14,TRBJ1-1,CASSPRAQGYEAFF,TGTGCCAGCTCACCTCGAGCACAGGGGTATGAAGCTTTCTTT
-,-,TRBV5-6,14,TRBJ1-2,CASSPWVGPYGYTF,TGTGCCAGCAGCCCCTGGGTAGGGCCTTATGGCTACACCTTC
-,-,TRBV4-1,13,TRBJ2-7,CASSQVASYEQYF,TGCGCCAGCAGCCAAGTGGCGAGCTACGAGCAGTACTTC
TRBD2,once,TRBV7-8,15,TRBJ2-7,CASSSVAGGSYEQYF,TGTGCCAGCAGCTCCGTAGCGGGGGGGTCCTACGAGCAGTACTTC
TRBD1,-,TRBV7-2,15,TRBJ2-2,CASSPRTGWTGELFF,TGTGCCAGCAGCCCCAGGACAGGGTGGACCGGGGAGCTGTTTTTT
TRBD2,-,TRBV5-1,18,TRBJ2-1,CASSLSLRGSSSYNEQFF,TGCGCCAGCAGCTTGAGTTTGCGCGGGAGTTCCTCCTACAATGAGCAGTTCTTC
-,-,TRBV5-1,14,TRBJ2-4,CASSLELAKNIQYF,TGCGCCAGCAGCTTGGAGTTAGCCAAAAACATTCAGTACTTC
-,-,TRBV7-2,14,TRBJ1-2,CASSLVRDNNGYTF,TGTGCCAGCAGCTTAGTTCGGGACAATAATGGCTACACCTTC
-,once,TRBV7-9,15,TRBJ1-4,CASSRTDARGEKLFF,TGTGCCAGCAGCCGCACGGACGCCCGCGGTGAAAAACTGTTTTTT
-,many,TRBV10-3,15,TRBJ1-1,CAISESIQGGTEAFF,TGTGCCATCAGTGAGTCAATACAGGGAGGGACTGAAGCTTTCTTT
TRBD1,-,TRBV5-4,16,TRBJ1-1,CASSLGTGVEDTEAFF,TGTGCTAGCAGCTTGGGGACAGGTGTTGAGGACACTGAAGCTTTCTTT
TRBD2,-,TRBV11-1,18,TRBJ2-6,CASSSGLAGSSGANVLTF,TGTGCCAGCAGCTCGGGACTAGCGGGTAGCTCTGGGGCCAACGTCCTGACTTTC
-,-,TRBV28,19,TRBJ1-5,CASSKQTRPDIYSNQPQHF,TGTGCCAGCAGCAAGCAAACCCGACCTGACATATATAGCAATCAGCCCCAGCATTTT
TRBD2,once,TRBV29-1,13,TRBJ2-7,CSVPSSGSDEQYF,TGCAGCGTCCCCTCTAGCGGGAGTGACGAGCAGTACTTC
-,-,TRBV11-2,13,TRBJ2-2,CASSTTATGELFF,TGTGCCAGCAGCACTACAGCCACCGGGGAGCTGTTTTTT
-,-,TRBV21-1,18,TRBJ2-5,CASSKGRSTSGIGETQYF,TGTGCCAGCAGCAAGGGGAGATCAACTAGCGGGATAGGGGAGACCCAGTACTTC
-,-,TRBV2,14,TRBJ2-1,CASSVWSSYNEQFF,TGTGCCAGCAGTGTATGGTCATCCTACAATGAGCAGTTCTTC
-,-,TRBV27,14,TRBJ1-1,CASSRTGFRAEAFF,TGTGCCAGCAGCCGCACAGGATTTCGTGCGGAGGCTTTCTTT
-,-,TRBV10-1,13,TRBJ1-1,CASSEGELDEAFF,TGCGCCAGCAGTGAGGGGGAACTGGATGAAGCTTTCTTT
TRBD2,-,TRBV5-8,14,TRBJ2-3,CASSPLGGADTQYF,TGTGCCAGCAGCCCCCTCGGGGGGGCAGATACGCAGTATTTT